This T cell receptor (beta chain) was recovered during a study of regulatory T cells in long-lasting Graves disease. Study conclusions and caveats: Researchers examined only peripheral blood and not thyroid tissue. Persistent Graves' patients had lower TCR diversity than newly diagnosed ones. Gene preferences differed: TRBV28, TRBJ1-2, TRBJ2-5 in persistent cases.

As for time point: persistent/refractory GD, antithyroid drugs over 5 years with positive TRAb. Extracted PBMC RNA gave rise to the TCR library. Graves' disease diagnoses used American Thyroid Association guidelines. TCR beta libraries were built with iRepertoire HTBI primers and Arm-PCR of CDR3 regions. Each CDR3 protein gets one entry after TCRdb re-called the multiplex PCR reads with MiXCR. The sample lists a few hundred thousand distinct CDR3 sequences; about a quarter were seen once. This clonotype occurred many times. Its cognate antigen is unknown. V trimming: 2 bases; J trimming: 1 base; junction bases outside the gene matches: 4. The CDR3 runs to 16 residues.

The V and J genes are TRBV12-3 or TRBV12-4 and TRBJ1-1, with TRBD1 matching 10 bases. The material was peripheral blood mononuclear cells (PBMCs), obtained when the disease was refractory, from a patient treated with antithyroid drugs. This sequence was found in a female donor with Graves disease. This chain's CDR3 is CASSLRDRGTNTEAFF. The CDR3 DNA sequence: TGTGCCAGCAGTTTAAGGGACAGGGGAACGAACACTGAAGCTTTCTTT.